A selection of T cell receptor beta chains follows, all from one sample in a study of shared clonotypes between healthy human individuals. Sequencing was performed with immunoSEQ multiplex PCR; in TCRdb, only in-frame clones are kept and a portion is missing. The repertoire holds around 2,000,000 clones, with 85% to 95% as singletons. Material for sequencing was naive CD4+ T cells sorted from blood. The receptors stem from a young man in good health. The CDR3 runs from the conserved cysteine through the conserved F or W. Fields, in order: D gene, clone size, J gene, V gene, CDR3 DNA, CDR3 protein. D genes are given only for firm matches. Clone size, where shown, is once, few, many, or a class for clones that have expanded.

d_call: -; clone_size: -; j_call: TRBJ2-7; v_call: TRBV6-4; cdr3_nt: TGTGCCAGCAGTTCAAAAAAGGAGAGGGTATTTCTAGACGAGCAGTACTTC; cdr3_aa: CASSSKKERVFLDEQYF
d_call: -; clone_size: -; j_call: TRBJ2-1; v_call: TRBV7-2; cdr3_nt: TGTGCCAGCAGCTTAGAGGTGGGATCCTACAATGAGCAGTTCTTC; cdr3_aa: CASSLEVGSYNEQFF
d_call: TRBD1; clone_size: few; j_call: TRBJ2-2; v_call: TRBV11-3; cdr3_nt: TGTGCCAGCAGACCCGGACAGGGGACTGGGCTGTTTTTT; cdr3_aa: CASRPGQGTGLFF
d_call: -; clone_size: -; j_call: TRBJ1-2; v_call: TRBV7-9; cdr3_nt: TGTGCCAGCAGCATCGAGGGGATTGGCTACACCTTC; cdr3_aa: CASSIEGIGYTF
d_call: TRBD2; clone_size: -; j_call: TRBJ2-1; v_call: TRBV10-3; cdr3_nt: TGTGCCATCAGTGGCGGGCCGATACTTCGCGGGAGATCCTACAATGAGCAGTTCTTC; cdr3_aa: CAISGGPILRGRSYNEQFF
d_call: -; clone_size: -; j_call: TRBJ1-6; v_call: TRBV5-1; cdr3_nt: TGCGCCAGCAGCTTGGAGGGCTGGTTAATCGGGGGTGAAGGGAATAATTCACCCCTCCACTTT; cdr3_aa: CASSLEGWLIGGEGNNSPLHF
d_call: -; clone_size: -; j_call: TRBJ1-2; v_call: TRBV5-1; cdr3_nt: TGCGCCAGCAGCCCTGTGATTTGGGTAGAAGGCTACACCTTC; cdr3_aa: CASSPVIWVEGYTF
d_call: TRBD1; clone_size: -; j_call: TRBJ1-1; v_call: TRBV19; cdr3_nt: TGTGCCAGTAGTACAGACAGGGGAAGAGGGGCTTTCTTT; cdr3_aa: CASSTDRGRGAFF
d_call: -; clone_size: -; j_call: TRBJ2-7; v_call: TRBV6-5; cdr3_nt: TGTGCCAGCAGCCGTCAGGGGAGGAGATCCTACGAGCAGTACTTC; cdr3_aa: CASSRQGRRSYEQYF
d_call: -; clone_size: -; j_call: TRBJ1-6; v_call: TRBV19; cdr3_nt: TGTGCCAGTACCTATGCCTCGGGGGCGCCGCCCCTCCACTTT; cdr3_aa: CASTYASGAPPLHF
d_call: TRBD1; clone_size: -; j_call: TRBJ1-6; v_call: TRBV5-1; cdr3_nt: TGCGCCAGCAGCTCGTTACCGGGACAGGGCTATAATTCACCCCTCCACTTT; cdr3_aa: CASSSLPGQGYNSPLHF
d_call: TRBD1; clone_size: -; j_call: TRBJ2-1; v_call: TRBV6-4; cdr3_nt: TGTGCCAGCAGACCCGGACAGGGTCTAGAGGAGTTCTTC; cdr3_aa: CASRPGQGLEEFF
d_call: -; clone_size: -; j_call: TRBJ1-1; v_call: TRBV7-9; cdr3_nt: TGTGCCAGCAGCTTAGACAGGAACACTGAAGCTTTCTTT; cdr3_aa: CASSLDRNTEAFF
d_call: TRBD2; clone_size: -; j_call: TRBJ2-7; v_call: TRBV5-8; cdr3_nt: TGTGCCAGCAGACGTAGACTAGCGGGGGCCTCCTACGAGCAGTACTTC; cdr3_aa: CASRRRLAGASYEQYF
d_call: -; clone_size: -; j_call: TRBJ1-2; v_call: TRBV5-6; cdr3_nt: TGTGCCAGCAGCTTGGCCGGGACACCTTATGGCTACACCTTC; cdr3_aa: CASSLAGTPYGYTF